The 3 T cell receptor beta chains presented below share a single source sample, sequenced in a study of shared clonotypes between healthy human individuals. Some clones are missing from TCRdb's copy, which holds only in-frame ones; the method was immunoSEQ multiplex PCR. The table has about a million clones, approximately 72% seen once. Source material: memory CD4+ T cells sorted from blood. The subset was: CD45RA-negative fraction. The receptors originated from a man between 18 and 35 years old in good health.

This clone was counted a single time. The V and J genes are TRBV19 and TRBJ1-6; 11 bases are shared with TRBD1. This CDR3 comprises 17 residues. Germline V gene lookup returns CDR1 LNHDA and CDR2 SQIVND (reference sequence). The V gene end was trimmed by 7 bases and the J gene end by 1 base; junction bases not matched to a gene: 6. CDR3 bases: TGTGCCAGTAAACGGACAGGGGGCGGTTCCTATAATTCACCCCTCCACTTT. Its translation is CASKRTGGGSYNSPLHF.

The chain is built from TRBV21-1 and TRBJ2-3; the table's D call TRBD2 went unverified against the DNA. TRBV21-1 is a pseudogene segment. The CDR3 has 14 amino acids. The CDR3 DNA reads TGTGCCAGCAGCAAATGGACTAGCACAGATACGCAGTATTTT. Translated, it gives CASSKWTSTDTQYF.

This clone was detected many times. The rearrangement links TRBV5-1 to TRBJ1-2; 8 nucleotides agree with TRBD1. The CDR3 is made up of 15 amino acids. Germline CDR1 SGHRS, CDR2 YFSETQ. With V trimmed by 4 bases and J by 0 bases, 5 bases remained unmatched. CDR3 sequence: CASSPTGEANYGYTF. In nucleotides, the CDR3 is TGCGCCAGCAGCCCGACAGGGGAAGCTAACTATGGCTACACCTTC.